Sequencing of this T cell receptor beta chain was carried out in a study of shared clonotypes between healthy human individuals. Samples underwent the assay at deep level. Assay used: immunoSEQ multiplex PCR; TCRdb lists only in-frame clones, some missing. The table lists 2.5 million or so clones, roughly 92% of them singletons. The CDR3 is 18 amino acids. Trimming removed 5 bases from V and 2 bases from J; junction bases left unmatched: 11. Germline CDR1 MDHEN, CDR2 SYDVKM. Study-wide results and limits: Relative to clonotypes present in all four donors, those not shared had lower generation probabilities.

This clone showed up just once. Its specificity is unknown. Sequencing was done on a sample of naive CD4+ T cells sorted from blood. Subset indicated: CD45RA+ positively selected. The J gene is TRBJ2-6, the V gene TRBV28; 8 positions match TRBD1. This clonotype was sampled from a young man in good health. CDR3 DNA sequence: TGTGCCAGCAGTGCCGCAGGGGGCCCGTTTACTGGGGCCAACGTCCTGACTTTC. It encodes CASSAAGGPFTGANVLTF.